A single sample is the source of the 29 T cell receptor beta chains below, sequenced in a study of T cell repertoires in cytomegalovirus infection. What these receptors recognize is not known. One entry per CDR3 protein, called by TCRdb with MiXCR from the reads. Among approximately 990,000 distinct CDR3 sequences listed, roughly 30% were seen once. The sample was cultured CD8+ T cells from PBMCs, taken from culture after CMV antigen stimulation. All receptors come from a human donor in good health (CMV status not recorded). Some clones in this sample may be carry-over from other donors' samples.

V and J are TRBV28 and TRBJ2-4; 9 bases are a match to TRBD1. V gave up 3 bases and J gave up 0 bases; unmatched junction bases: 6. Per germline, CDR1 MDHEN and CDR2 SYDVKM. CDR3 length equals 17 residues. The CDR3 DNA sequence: TGTGCCAGCAGTTTGCCTTACAGGGGGCGAGCCAAAAACATTCAGTACTTC. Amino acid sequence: CASSLPYRGRAKNIQYF.

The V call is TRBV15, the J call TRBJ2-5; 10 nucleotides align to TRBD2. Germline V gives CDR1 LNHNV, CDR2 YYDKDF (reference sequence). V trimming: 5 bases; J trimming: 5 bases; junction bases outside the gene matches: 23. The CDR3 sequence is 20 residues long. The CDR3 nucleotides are TGTGCCACCAGCTCCCAACGGTGGCTAGCGGGGGCCGGGAATGAGGAGACCCAGTACTTC. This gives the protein CATSSQRWLAGAGNEETQYF.

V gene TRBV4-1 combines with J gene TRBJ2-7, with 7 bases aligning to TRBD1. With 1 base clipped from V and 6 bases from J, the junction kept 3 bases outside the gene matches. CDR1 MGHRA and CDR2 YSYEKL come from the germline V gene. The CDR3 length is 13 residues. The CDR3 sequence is CASSQAQGVEQYF. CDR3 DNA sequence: TGCGCCAGCAGCCAAGCCCAGGGGGTCGAGCAGTACTTC.

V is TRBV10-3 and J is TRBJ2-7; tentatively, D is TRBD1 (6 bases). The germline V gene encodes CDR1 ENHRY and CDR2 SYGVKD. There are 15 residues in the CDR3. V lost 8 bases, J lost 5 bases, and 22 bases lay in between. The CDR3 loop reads CAILISRRPGDEQYF. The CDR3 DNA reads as TGTGCCATCCTTATCTCCCGGAGGCCAGGGGACGAGCAGTACTTC.

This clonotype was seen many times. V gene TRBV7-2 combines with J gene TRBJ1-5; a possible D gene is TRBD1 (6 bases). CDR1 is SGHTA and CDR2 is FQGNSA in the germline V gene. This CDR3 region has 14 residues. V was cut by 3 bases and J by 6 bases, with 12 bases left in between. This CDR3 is CASSFTAGAQPQHF. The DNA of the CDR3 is TGTGCCAGCAGCTTTACGGCAGGGGCTCAGCCCCAGCATTTT.

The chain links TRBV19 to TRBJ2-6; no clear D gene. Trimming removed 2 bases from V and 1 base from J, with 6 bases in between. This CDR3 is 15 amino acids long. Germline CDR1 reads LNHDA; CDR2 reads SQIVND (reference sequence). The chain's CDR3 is CASSITPSGANVLTF. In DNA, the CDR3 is TGTGCCAGTAGTATAACCCCTTCTGGGGCCAACGTCCTGACTTTC.

Here the CDR3 DNA reads TGTGCCAGCAGTTCCCGACAGGGACTCGAGCAGTACGTC. Residues: CASSSRQGLEQYV. The chain recombines TRBV28 with TRBJ2-7; TRBD1 might be the D (7 bases). V was trimmed by 4 bases and J by 6 bases, leaving 13 bases between them. The CDR3 totals 13 residues. Per germline, CDR1 MDHEN and CDR2 SYDVKM.

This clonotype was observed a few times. Here the CDR3 reads CASSLGAGGQYNEQFF. The CDR3 DNA follows: TGTGCCAGCAGCTTAGGGGCAGGGGGCCAGTACAATGAGCAGTTCTTC. V and J are TRBV11-2 and TRBJ2-1; 8 bases are a match to TRBD1. J gave up 4 bases and V 1 base, and 6 bases lay outside the gene matches. Looked up from germline, CDR1 is SGHAT and CDR2 is FQNNGV. There are 16 residues in the CDR3.

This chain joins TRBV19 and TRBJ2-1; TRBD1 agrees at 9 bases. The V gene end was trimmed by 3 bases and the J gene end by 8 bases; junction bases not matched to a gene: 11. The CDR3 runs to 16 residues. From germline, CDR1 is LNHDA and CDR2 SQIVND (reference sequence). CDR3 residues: CASSMDPGQGIDEQFF. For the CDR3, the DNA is TGTGCCAGTAGTATGGACCCGGGACAGGGTATCGATGAGCAGTTCTTC. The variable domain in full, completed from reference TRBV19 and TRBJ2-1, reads DGGITQSPKYLFRKEGQNVTLSCEQNLNHDAMYWYRQDPGQGLRLIYYSQIVNDFQKGDIAEGYSVSREKKESFPLTVTSAQKNPTAFYLCASSMDPGQGIDEQFFGPGTRLTVL.

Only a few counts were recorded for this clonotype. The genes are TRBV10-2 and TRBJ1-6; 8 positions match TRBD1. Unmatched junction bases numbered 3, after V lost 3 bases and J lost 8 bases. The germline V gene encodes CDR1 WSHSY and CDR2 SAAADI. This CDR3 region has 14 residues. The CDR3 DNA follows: TGCGCCAGCAGTGACAGGGGGCGAGATTCACCCCTCCACTTT. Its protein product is CASSDRGRDSPLHF.

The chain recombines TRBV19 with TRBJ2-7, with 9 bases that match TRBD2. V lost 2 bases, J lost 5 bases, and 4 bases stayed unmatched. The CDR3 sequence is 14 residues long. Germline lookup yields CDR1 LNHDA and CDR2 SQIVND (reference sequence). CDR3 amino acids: CASSIRRGGNEQYF. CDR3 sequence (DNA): TGTGCCAGTAGTATACGGCGGGGGGGAAACGAGCAGTACTTC.

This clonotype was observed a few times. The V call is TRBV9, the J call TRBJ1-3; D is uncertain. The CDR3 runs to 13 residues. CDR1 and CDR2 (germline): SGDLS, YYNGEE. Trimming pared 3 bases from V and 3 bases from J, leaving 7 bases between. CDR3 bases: TGTGCCAGCAGCGATGGCGGTGGAAACACCATATATTTT. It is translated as CASSDGGGNTIYF. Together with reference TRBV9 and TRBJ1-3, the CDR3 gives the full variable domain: DSGVTQTPKHLITATGQRVTLRCSPRSGDLSVYWYQQSLDQGLQFLIQYYNGEERAKGNILERFSAQQFPDLHSELNLSSLELGDSALYFCASSDGGGNTIYFGEGSWLTVV.

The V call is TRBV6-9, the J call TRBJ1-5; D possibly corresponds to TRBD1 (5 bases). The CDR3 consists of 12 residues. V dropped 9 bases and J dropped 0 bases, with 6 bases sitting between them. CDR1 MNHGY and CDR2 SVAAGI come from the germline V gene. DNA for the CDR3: TGTGCCAGGACAGCTAGCAATCAGCCCCAGCATTTT. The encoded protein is CARTASNQPQHF.

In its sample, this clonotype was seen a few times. CDR3 nucleotide sequence: TGTGCCAGCAGTTTAGCAGCCGGGGGGGCCTACGAGCAGTACGTC. It codes for CASSLAAGGAYEQYV. The J gene is TRBJ2-7, the V gene TRBV27; 8 bases fit TRBD2. Germline V gene lookup returns CDR1 MNHEY and CDR2 SMNVEV (reference sequence). CDR3 length equals 15 residues. V lost 2 bases and J lost 2; bases outside the gene matches: 5.

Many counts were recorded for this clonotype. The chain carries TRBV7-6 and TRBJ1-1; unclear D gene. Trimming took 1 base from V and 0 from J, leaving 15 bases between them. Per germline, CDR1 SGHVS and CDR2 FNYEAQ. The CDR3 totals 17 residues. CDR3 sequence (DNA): TGTGCCAGCAGCTTAGTTACCTTCGACCTTATGAACACTGAAGCTTTCTTT. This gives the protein CASSLVTFDLMNTEAFF.

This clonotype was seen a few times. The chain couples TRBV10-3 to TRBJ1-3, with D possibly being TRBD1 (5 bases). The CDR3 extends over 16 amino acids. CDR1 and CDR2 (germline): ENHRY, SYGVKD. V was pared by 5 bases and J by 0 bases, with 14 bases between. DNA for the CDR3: TGTGCCATCAGTTCCTACAGGCCCAACTCTGGAAACACCATATATTTT. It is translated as CAISSYRPNSGNTIYF.

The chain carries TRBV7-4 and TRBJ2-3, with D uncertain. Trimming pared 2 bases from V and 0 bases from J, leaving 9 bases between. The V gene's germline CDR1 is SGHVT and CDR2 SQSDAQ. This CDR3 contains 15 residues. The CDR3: CASSLRIGSTDTQYF. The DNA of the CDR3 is TGTGCCAGCAGCTTAAGAATCGGGAGCACAGATACGCAGTATTTT.

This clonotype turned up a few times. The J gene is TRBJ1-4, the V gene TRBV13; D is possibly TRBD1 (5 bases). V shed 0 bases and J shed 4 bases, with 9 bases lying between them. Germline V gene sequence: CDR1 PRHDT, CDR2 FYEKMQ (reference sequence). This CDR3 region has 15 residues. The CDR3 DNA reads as TGTGCCAGCAGCTTAGGCGGGACGCTTAATGAAAAACTGTTTTTT. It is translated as CASSLGGTLNEKLFF.

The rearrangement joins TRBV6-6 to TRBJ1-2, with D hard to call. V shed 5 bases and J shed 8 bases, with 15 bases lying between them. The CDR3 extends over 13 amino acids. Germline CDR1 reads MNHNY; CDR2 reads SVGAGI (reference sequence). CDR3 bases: TGTGCCAGCAGTACCCCATCGTCGAAGGGCTACACCTTC. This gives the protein CASSTPSSKGYTF.

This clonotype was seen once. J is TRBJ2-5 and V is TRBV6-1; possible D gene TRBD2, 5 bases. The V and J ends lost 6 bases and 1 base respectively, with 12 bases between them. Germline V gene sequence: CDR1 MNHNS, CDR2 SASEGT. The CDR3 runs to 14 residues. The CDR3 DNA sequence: TGTGCCAGCAGGGACGGGATCTTCCAAGAGACCCAGTACTTC. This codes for CASRDGIFQETQYF.

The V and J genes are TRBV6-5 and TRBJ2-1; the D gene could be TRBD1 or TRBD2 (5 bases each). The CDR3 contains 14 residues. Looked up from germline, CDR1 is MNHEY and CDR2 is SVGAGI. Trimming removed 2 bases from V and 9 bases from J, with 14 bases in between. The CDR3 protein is CASSYILGTSEQFF. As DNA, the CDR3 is TGTGCCAGCAGTTACATTCTGGGGACGAGTGAGCAGTTCTTC.

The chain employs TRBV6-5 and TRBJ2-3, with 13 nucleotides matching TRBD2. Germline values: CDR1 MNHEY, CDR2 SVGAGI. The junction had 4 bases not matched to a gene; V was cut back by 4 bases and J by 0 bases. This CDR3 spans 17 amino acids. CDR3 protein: CASSFRTSGGSTDTQYF. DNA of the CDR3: TGTGCCAGCAGTTTCCGGACTAGCGGGGGTAGCACAGATACGCAGTATTTT.

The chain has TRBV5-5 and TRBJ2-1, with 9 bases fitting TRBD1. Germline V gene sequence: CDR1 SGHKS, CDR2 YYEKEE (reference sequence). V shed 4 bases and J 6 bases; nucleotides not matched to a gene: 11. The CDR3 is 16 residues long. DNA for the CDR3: TGTGCCAGCAGCGAGGACAGGGGCGCACCGCGCAATGAGCAGTTCTTC. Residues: CASSEDRGAPRNEQFF.

Written as DNA, the CDR3 is TGTGCCGTCCGGGAGACCTCCTACGAGCAGTACTTC. It codes for CAVRETSYEQYF. V usage is TRBV2 and J usage is TRBJ2-7; TRBD2 is a possible D gene (6 bases). Germline V CDR1 and CDR2: SNHLY, FYNNEI. The V gene lost 11 bases and the J gene lost 0 bases, with 11 bases spanning the gap. The CDR3 totals 12 residues.

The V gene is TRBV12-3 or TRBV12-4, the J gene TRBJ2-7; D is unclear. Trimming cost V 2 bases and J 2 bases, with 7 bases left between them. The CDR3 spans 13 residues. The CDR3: CASSLISAYEQYF. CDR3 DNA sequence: TGTGCCAGCAGTTTAATAAGCGCCTACGAGCAGTACTTC.

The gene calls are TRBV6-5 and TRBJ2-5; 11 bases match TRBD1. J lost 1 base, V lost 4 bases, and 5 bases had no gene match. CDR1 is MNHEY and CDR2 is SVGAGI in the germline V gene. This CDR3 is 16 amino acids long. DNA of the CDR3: TGTGCCAGCAGTTGGGGGACAGGGGGGCTCCAAGAGACCCAGTACTTC. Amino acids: CASSWGTGGLQETQYF.

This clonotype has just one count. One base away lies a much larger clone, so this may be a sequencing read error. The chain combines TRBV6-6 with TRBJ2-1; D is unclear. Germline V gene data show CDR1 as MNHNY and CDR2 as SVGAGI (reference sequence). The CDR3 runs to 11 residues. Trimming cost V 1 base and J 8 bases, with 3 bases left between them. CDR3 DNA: TGTGCCAGCAGTTACTTCGATGAGCAGTTCTTC. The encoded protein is CASSYFDEQFF.

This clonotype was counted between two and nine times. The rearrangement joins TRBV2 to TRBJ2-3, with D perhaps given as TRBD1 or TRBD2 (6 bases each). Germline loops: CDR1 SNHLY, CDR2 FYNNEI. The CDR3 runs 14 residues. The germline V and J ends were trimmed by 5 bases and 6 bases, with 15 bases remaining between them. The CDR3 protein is CASSKTGTDDTQYF. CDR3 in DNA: TGTGCCAGCAGTAAAACAGGGACTGACGATACGCAGTATTTT. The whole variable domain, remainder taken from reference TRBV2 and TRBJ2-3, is EPEVTQTPSHQVTQMGQEVILRCVPISNHLYFYWYRQILGQKVEFLVSFYNNEISEKSEIFDDQFSVERPDGSNFTLKIRSTKLEDSAMYFCASSKTGTDDTQYFGPGTRLTVL.

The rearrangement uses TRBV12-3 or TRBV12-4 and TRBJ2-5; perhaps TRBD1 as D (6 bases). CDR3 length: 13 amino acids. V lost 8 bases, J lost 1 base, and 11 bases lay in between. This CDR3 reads CASVNRAQETQYF. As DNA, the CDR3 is TGTGCCAGCGTTAACAGGGCCCAAGAGACCCAGTACTTC.